These 30 T cell receptor beta chains originate from one sample sequenced in a study of shared clonotypes between healthy human individuals. The protocol was immunoSEQ multiplex PCR, while the TCRdb copy is restricted to in-frame clones and leaves out a portion. Among about 2.4 million clones listed, 93% were seen once. The sample taken for sequencing was naive CD4+ T cells from PBMCs. The subset: CD45RA+ positively selected. The receptor source for this set is a man younger than 35 in good health. Some clones in this sample may be carry-over from other donors' samples.

The chain employs TRBV19 and TRBJ2-3; the D gene is possibly TRBD1 (5 bases). V shed 3 bases and J shed 0 bases, with 13 bases lying between them. Germline-derived CDR1 and CDR2 are LNHDA and SQIVND (reference sequence). This CDR3 is built from 16 residues. CDR3 sequence reads: CASSIDSYPSTDTQYF. CDR3 nucleotides: TGTGCCAGTAGTATTGACAGTTACCCTAGCACAGATACGCAGTATTTT.

The V gene is TRBV7-9, the J gene TRBJ2-7; 11 positions agree with TRBD1. Germline loops: CDR1 SEHNR, CDR2 FQNEAQ (reference sequence). The CDR3 is 17 amino acids. V was pared by 4 bases and J by 3 bases, with 11 bases of the junction left unmatched. The CDR3 DNA sequence: TGTGCCAGCAGCTACGGACAGGGGGCGCAGGGTTTCTACGAGCAGTACTTC. Its translation is CASSYGQGAQGFYEQYF.

This clone was counted between two and nine times. The chain couples TRBV2 to TRBJ1-5; D gene unclear. Trimming took off 0 bases at V and 6 bases at J, with 6 bases between the two ends. In germline, CDR1 is SNHLY, CDR2 FYNNEI. CDR3 length equals 13 residues. CDR3: CASSEARLQPQHF. CDR3 bases: TGTGCCAGCAGTGAAGCGCGTCTTCAGCCCCAGCATTTT. The entire variable domain, with the rest obtained from reference TRBV2 and TRBJ1-5, is as follows: EPEVTQTPSHQVTQMGQEVILRCVPISNHLYFYWYRQILGQKVEFLVSFYNNEISEKSEIFDDQFSVERPDGSNFTLKIRSTKLEDSAMYFCASSEARLQPQHFGDGTRLSIL.

This clone showed up just a few times. Written as DNA, the CDR3 is TGCGCCAGCAGCACGGGGGGTGGTCAGCCCCAGCATTTT. It specifies CASSTGGGQPQHF. This sequence joins TRBV5-1 and TRBJ1-5; the D gene is possibly TRBD1 (5 bases). V shed 4 bases and J shed 6 bases, with 11 bases lying between them. CDR3 length equals 13 residues. CDR1 is SGHRS and CDR2 is YFSETQ in the germline V gene.

This chain connects TRBV5-1 to TRBJ2-3; possible D gene TRBD1, 6 bases. The germline V and J ends were trimmed by 5 bases and 2 bases, with 9 bases remaining between them. The CDR3 spans 13 residues. Germline loops: CDR1 SGHRS, CDR2 YFSETQ. This CDR3 is CASRRDTTDTQYF. The CDR3 region has the DNA TGCGCCAGCAGGAGGGACACCACAGATACGCAGTATTTT.

The chain combines TRBV6-5 with TRBJ1-2; 7 bases agree with TRBD1. The ends lost 7 bases at V and 8 bases at J; junction bases unmatched: 13. CDR1 is MNHEY, CDR2 SVGAGI, per germline. The CDR3 runs 14 residues. The CDR3 loop reads CASNGGGAQKGYTF. The CDR3 DNA sequence: TGTGCCAGCAATGGAGGGGGCGCGCAAAAAGGCTACACCTTC.

Concerning this clone itself: Other DNA sequences within the sample encode an identical CDR3. This chain joins TRBV30 and TRBJ1-2; no definite D call. CDR1 is GTSNPN, CDR2 SVGIG, per germline (reference sequence). CDR3 length equals 12 residues. The germline V and J ends were trimmed by 3 bases and 4 bases, with 9 bases remaining between them. CDR3 sequence reads: CAWSAGIYGYTF. As DNA, the CDR3 is TGTGCCTGGAGCGCCGGTATCTATGGCTACACCTTC.

The chain uses TRBV19 and TRBJ2-3; TRBD2 agrees at 10 bases. The CDR3 totals 15 residues. With V trimmed by 3 bases and J by 6 bases, 6 bases remained unmatched. CDR1 LNHDA and CDR2 SQIVND come from the germline V gene (reference sequence). The CDR3 DNA reads TGTGCCAGTAGTATCTCCCCTAGCGGGAGTGATACGCAGTATTTT. It codes for CASSISPSGSDTQYF.

Only one count was recorded for this clone. The chain uses TRBV29-1 and TRBJ2-5; D might be TRBD1 or TRBD2, each matching 5 bases. The CDR3 has 15 amino acids. Germline V lookup: CDR1 SQVTM, CDR2 ANQGSEA. Deletions cut 4 bases from V and 5 bases from J, with 20 bases between. CDR3 in DNA: TGCAGCGTTGCCCCCCCGGGGCAGTATGGCGAGACCCAGTACTTC. It is translated as CSVAPPGQYGETQYF.

This chain joins TRBV6-1 and TRBJ2-5; D is possibly TRBD2 (5 bases). This CDR3 comprises 12 residues. CDR1 and CDR2 from the germline V gene are MNHNS and SASEGT. Trimming cost V 8 bases and J 4 bases, with 11 bases left between them. The CDR3 is CASGRVAETQYF. The CDR3 nucleotides are TGTGCCAGCGGGCGGGTTGCAGAGACCCAGTACTTC.

This chain uses TRBV27 with TRBJ2-1; D is perhaps TRBD1 (6 bases). CDR3 length equals 15 residues. Trimming left V 3 bases short and J 4 bases short, with 13 bases between. Germline-derived CDR1 and CDR2 are MNHEY and SMNVEV (reference sequence). The chain's CDR3 is CASSLPPTGYNEQFF. In DNA form, the CDR3 reads TGTGCCAGCAGTTTGCCACCCACAGGGTACAATGAGCAGTTCTTC.

The rearrangement joins TRBV7-3 to TRBJ2-5; TRBD1 aligns across 9 bases. V trimming: 4 bases; J trimming: 5 bases; junction bases outside the gene matches: 5. The CDR3 consists of 14 residues. Germline assignment: CDR1 SGHTA and CDR2 FQGTGA. This chain's CDR3 is CASSWGQGGETQYF. For the CDR3, the DNA is TGTGCCAGCAGCTGGGGACAGGGAGGCGAGACCCAGTACTTC.

CDR3 sequence reads: CASSLALAAEDTQYF. The CDR3 bases are TGTGCCAGCAGCTTAGCGCTAGCGGCCGAGGATACGCAGTATTTT. This rearrangement joins TRBV7-9 to TRBJ2-3; 7 bases match TRBD2. V trimming: 0 bases; J trimming: 6 bases; junction bases outside the gene matches: 6. This CDR3 has 15 amino acids. Germline V gene sequence: CDR1 SEHNR, CDR2 FQNEAQ (reference sequence).

The CDR3 coding sequence is TGTGCCAGCAGTTTCCTCGGGACAGGGAACATTCAGTACTTC. Its translation is CASSFLGTGNIQYF. J is TRBJ2-4 and V is TRBV27, with 9 bases lining up with TRBD1. Trimming cost V 3 bases and J 7 bases; bases outside gene matches: 4. This CDR3 has 14 residues. Germline CDR1 MNHEY, CDR2 SMNVEV (reference sequence).

This clone was seen once. This chain joins TRBV15 and TRBJ2-5, with D possibly being TRBD1 or TRBD2 (5 bases each). Between the trimmed V and J ends, which lost 3 bases and 1 base, there was a span of 15 bases. Germline V CDR1 and CDR2: LNHNV, YYDKDF (reference sequence). The CDR3 spans 16 residues. CDR3 coding DNA: TGTGCCACCAGCAGGAGCTCGGGACGGGCCCAAGAGACCCAGTACTTC. It codes for CATSRSSGRAQETQYF.

As for this clone: At the DNA level, this CDR3 is encoded by other sequences in the same sample as well. The V and J genes are TRBV2 and TRBJ1-1; perhaps TRBD1 as D (5 bases). This CDR3 comprises 14 residues. V lost 2 bases and J 1 base, leaving 8 bases between the germline ends. The germline V gene encodes CDR1 SNHLY and CDR2 FYNNEI. CDR3 nucleotides: TGTGCCAGCAGTGAAACAGGACCGAACACTGAAGCTTTCTTT. This gives the protein CASSETGPNTEAFF.

This clone was seen a handful of times. The chain carries TRBV6-6 and TRBJ1-1, with D unclear. The CDR3 extends over 12 amino acids. V lost 5 bases and J 8 bases, leaving 12 bases between the germline ends. Germline V gene lookup returns CDR1 MNHNY and CDR2 SVGAGI (reference sequence). The CDR3 region has the DNA TGTGCCAGCAGTGACTTCCCACAGGAAGCTTTCTTT. Its translation is CASSDFPQEAFF.

For this clone: The same CDR3 also results from other DNA sequences found in this sample. The V call is TRBV5-1, the J call TRBJ2-7, with TRBD2 identical over 7 bases. J was trimmed by 3 bases and V by 0 bases; bases with no gene match: 3. This CDR3 contains 14 residues. Germline V gene sequence: CDR1 SGHRS, CDR2 YFSETQ. CDR3 in amino acids: CASSLGGGGYEQYF. The CDR3 coding sequence is TGCGCCAGCAGCTTGGGTGGCGGGGGCTACGAGCAGTACTTC.

To note about this clone: A read error may produce the germline difference seen at one junction end. The V call is TRBV20-1, the J call TRBJ2-7, with D uncertain. Germline V gene lookup returns CDR1 DFQATT and CDR2 SNEGSKA (reference sequence). The CDR3 contains 10 residues. The CDR3 loop reads CSARASEQYF. The CDR3, as DNA: TGCAGTGCCAGAGCCTCCGAGCAGTACTTC.

This clone was seen a handful of times. This rearrangement joins TRBV30 to TRBJ2-7; D is ambiguous. Trimming shortened V by 0 bases and J by 1 base, and 13 bases separated the two germline ends. This CDR3 comprises 15 residues. CDR1 is GTSNPN, CDR2 SVGIG, per germline (reference sequence). The CDR3 region is CAWSVKPKPSYEQYF. CDR3 bases: TGTGCCTGGAGTGTAAAGCCTAAACCATCCTACGAGCAGTACTTC.

This chain uses TRBV7-8 with TRBJ1-3, with a possible D match to TRBD1 (6 bases). Looked up from germline, CDR1 is SGHVS and CDR2 is FQNEAQ. There are 16 residues in the CDR3. The V end lost 5 bases, the J end lost 0 bases, and 14 bases lay between the germline ends. The CDR3 loop is CASSQTTGISGNTIYF. The CDR3 DNA follows: TGTGCCAGCAGCCAAACAACAGGGATCTCTGGAAACACCATATATTTT. Looking up the rest from reference TRBV7-8 and TRBJ1-3 gives the full variable domain: GAGVSQSPRYKVAKRGQDVALRCDPISGHVSLFWYQQALGQGPEFLTYFQNEAQLDKSGLPSDRFFAERPEGSVSTLKIQRTQQEDSAVYLCASSQTTGISGNTIYFGEGSWLTVV.

The CDR3: CASSPRTGPGGNQPQHF. Here the CDR3 DNA reads TGCGCCAGCAGCCCACGGACAGGCCCAGGGGGCAATCAGCCCCAGCATTTT. V gene TRBV4-1 combines with J gene TRBJ1-5; 7 nucleotides align to TRBD1. Germline-derived CDR1 and CDR2 are MGHRA and YSYEKL. CDR3 length: 17 residues. Trimming removed 4 bases from V and 2 bases from J; junction bases left unmatched: 11.

The J gene is TRBJ2-3, the V gene TRBV5-1; D unresolved. CDR3 size: 17 residues. V was clipped by 4 bases and J by 2 bases, with 20 bases between them. Germline V gives CDR1 SGHRS, CDR2 YFSETQ. CDR3 sequence: CASSPQTYLSSTDTQYF. The CDR3 DNA reads as TGCGCCAGCAGCCCCCAAACTTACCTCTCATCCACAGATACGCAGTATTTT.

This chain links TRBV18 with TRBJ2-5, with D unresolved. There are 15 residues in the CDR3. In germline, CDR1 is KGHSH, CDR2 LQKENI. The V gene lost 2 bases and the J gene lost 1 base, with 11 bases spanning the gap. The CDR3 reads CASSPMTASQETQYF. The CDR3 bases are TGTGCCAGCTCACCAATGACTGCGAGCCAAGAGACCCAGTACTTC.

Concerning this clone itself: Other DNA sequences from this sample encode an identical CDR3 as well. This chain connects TRBV5-1 to TRBJ1-3; 8 bases match TRBD1. The V segment lost 4 bases and the J segment 7 bases; nucleotides outside the gene matches: 4. Germline V gives CDR1 SGHRS, CDR2 YFSETQ. This CDR3 spans 13 amino acids. The CDR3 bases are TGCGCCAGCAGCGGACAGGGTGGGAACACCATATATTTT. Residues: CASSGQGGNTIYF.

The rearrangement uses TRBV9 and TRBJ1-3; D is possibly TRBD1 (6 bases). The CDR3 has 19 residues. Trimming stripped 3 bases from V and 0 bases from J, with 22 bases between. Germline CDR1 SGDLS, CDR2 YYNGEE. CDR3 loop: CASSGSGGPPFSSGNTIYF. The CDR3 DNA sequence: TGTGCCAGCAGCGGCTCGGGGGGCCCCCCGTTTAGCTCTGGAAACACCATATATTTT.

With respect to this clone: One junction end disagrees with the germline gene, perhaps due to a read error. This same CDR3 is encoded by further DNA sequences in the sample. The gene calls are TRBV2 and TRBJ2-5, with TRBD1 matching 8 bases. CDR3 length: 14 amino acids. Germline V CDR1 and CDR2: SNHLY, FYNNEI. The CDR3 nucleotides read TGTGCCAGCAGCGAAGGACAGGGATTGGAGACCCAGTACTTC. Its translation: CASSEGQGLETQYF.

Worth noting for this clone: Different DNA sequences within this sample yield the same CDR3. This sequence joins TRBV5-1 and TRBJ2-5; D may be TRBD1 or TRBD2 (5 bases each). Between the trimmed V and J ends, which lost 3 bases and 2 bases, there was a span of 8 bases. Looked up from germline, CDR1 is SGHRS and CDR2 is YFSETQ. The CDR3 has 13 residues. CDR3 bases: TGCGCCAGCAGCTCGGGACCTCAAGAGACCCAGTACTTC. Translating it yields CASSSGPQETQYF.

In regard to this clone: This specimen includes other DNA sequences encoding the same CDR3. The V gene is TRBV29-1, the J gene TRBJ2-7; TRBD1 agrees at 7 bases. Germline-derived CDR1 and CDR2 are SQVTM and ANQGSEA. V shed 4 bases and J 7 bases; nucleotides not matched to a gene: 7. The CDR3 extends over 12 amino acids. In DNA form, the CDR3 reads TGCAGCGTTGTGTCAGGGGGTAGGGAGCAGTACTTC. It yields the protein CSVVSGGREQYF.

The V and J genes are TRBV5-1 and TRBJ2-7; a weak D match, TRBD2 (6 bases). In germline, CDR1 is SGHRS, CDR2 YFSETQ. Trimming stripped 3 bases from V and 2 bases from J, with 18 bases between. The CDR3 runs 16 residues. The CDR3 nucleotides are TGCGCCAGCAGCTCCCAACCTGGGGGGTCGGCCTACGAGCAGTACTTC. Amino acids: CASSSQPGGSAYEQYF. The variable domain in full, completed from reference TRBV5-1 and TRBJ2-7, reads KAGVTQTPRYLIKTRGQQVTLSCSPISGHRSVSWYQQTPGQGLQFLFEYFSETQRNKGNFPGRFSGRQFSNSRSEMNVSTLELGDSALYLCASSSQPGGSAYEQYFGPGTRLTVT.